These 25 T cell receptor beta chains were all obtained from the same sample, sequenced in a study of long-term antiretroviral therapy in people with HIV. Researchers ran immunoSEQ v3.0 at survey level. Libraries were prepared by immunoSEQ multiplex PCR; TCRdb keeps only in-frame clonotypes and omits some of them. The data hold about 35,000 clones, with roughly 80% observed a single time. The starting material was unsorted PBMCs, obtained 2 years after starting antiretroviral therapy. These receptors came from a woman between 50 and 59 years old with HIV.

CDR3 loop: CASSFHFNNEQFF. The CDR3 bases are TGTGCCAGCAGCTTTCACTTTAACAATGAGCAGTTCTTC. The V gene is TRBV11-2, the J gene TRBJ2-1; D is ambiguous. Germline-derived CDR1 and CDR2 are SGHAT and FQNNGV. The CDR3 contains 13 residues. With 3 bases removed from V and 5 bases from J, the gap between germline ends came to 8 bases. Supplemented by reference TRBV11-2 and TRBJ2-1, the full variable domain reads EAGVAQSPRYKIIEKRQSVAFWCNPISGHATLYWYQQILGQGPKLLIQFQNNGVVDDSQLPKDRFSAERLKGVDSTLKIQPAKLEDSAVYLCASSFHFNNEQFFGPGTRLTVL.

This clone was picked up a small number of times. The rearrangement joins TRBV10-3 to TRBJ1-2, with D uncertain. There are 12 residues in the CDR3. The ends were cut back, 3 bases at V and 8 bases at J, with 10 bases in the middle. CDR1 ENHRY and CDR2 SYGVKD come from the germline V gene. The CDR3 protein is CAISETAAGYTF. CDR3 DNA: TGTGCCATCAGTGAAACCGCGGCCGGCTACACCTTC.

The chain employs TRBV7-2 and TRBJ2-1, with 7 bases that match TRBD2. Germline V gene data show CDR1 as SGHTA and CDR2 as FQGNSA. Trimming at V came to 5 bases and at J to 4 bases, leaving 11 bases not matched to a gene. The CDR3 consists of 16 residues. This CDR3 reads CASSLDWRGRYNEQFF. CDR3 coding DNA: TGTGCCAGCAGCCTCGACTGGCGGGGGAGATACAATGAGCAGTTCTTC.

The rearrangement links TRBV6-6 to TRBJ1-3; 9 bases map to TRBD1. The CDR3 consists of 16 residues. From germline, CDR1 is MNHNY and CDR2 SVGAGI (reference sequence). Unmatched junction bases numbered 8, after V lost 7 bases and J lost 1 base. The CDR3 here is CASTLDGTGSGNTIYF. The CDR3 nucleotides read TGTGCCAGCACCCTGGACGGGACAGGGTCTGGAAACACCATATATTTT.

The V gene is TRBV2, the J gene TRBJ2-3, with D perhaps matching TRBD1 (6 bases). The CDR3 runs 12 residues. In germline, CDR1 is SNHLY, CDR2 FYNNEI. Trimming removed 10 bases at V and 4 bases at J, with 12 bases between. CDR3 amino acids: CATRTAPDTQYF. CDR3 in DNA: TGTGCCACCAGGACAGCTCCAGATACGCAGTATTTT.

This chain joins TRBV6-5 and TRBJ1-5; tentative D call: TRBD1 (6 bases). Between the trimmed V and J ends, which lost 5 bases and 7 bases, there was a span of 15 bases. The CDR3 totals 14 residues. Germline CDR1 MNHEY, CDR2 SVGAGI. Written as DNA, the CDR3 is TGTGCCAGCAGTCTGATGGGGGCCAAGCAGCCCCAGCATTTT. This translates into CASSLMGAKQPQHF.

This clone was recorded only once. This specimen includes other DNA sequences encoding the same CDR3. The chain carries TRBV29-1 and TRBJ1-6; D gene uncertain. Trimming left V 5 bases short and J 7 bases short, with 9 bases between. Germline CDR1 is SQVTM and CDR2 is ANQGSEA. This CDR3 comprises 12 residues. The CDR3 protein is CSVQDGNSPLHF. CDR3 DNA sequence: TGCAGCGTTCAGGACGGCAATTCACCCCTCCACTTT.

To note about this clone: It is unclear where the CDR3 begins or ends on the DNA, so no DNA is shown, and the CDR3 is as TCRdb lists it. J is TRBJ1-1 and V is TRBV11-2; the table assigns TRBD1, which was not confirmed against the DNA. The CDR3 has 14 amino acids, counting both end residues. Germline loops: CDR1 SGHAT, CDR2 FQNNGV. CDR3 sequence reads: CASSFSGQGTEAFF.

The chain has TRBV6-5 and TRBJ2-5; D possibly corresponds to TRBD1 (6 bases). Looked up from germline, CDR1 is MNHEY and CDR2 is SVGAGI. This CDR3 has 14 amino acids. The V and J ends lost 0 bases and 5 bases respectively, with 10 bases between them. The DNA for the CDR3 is TGTGCCAGCAGTTACTCGCTAAGGGGGGAGACCCAGTACTTC. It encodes CASSYSLRGETQYF.

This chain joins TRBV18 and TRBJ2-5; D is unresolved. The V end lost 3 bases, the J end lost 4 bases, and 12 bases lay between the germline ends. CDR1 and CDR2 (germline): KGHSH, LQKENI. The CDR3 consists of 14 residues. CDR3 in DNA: TGTGCCAGCTCACCGACCGCCCGCAGAGAGACCCAGTACTTC. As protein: CASSPTARRETQYF.

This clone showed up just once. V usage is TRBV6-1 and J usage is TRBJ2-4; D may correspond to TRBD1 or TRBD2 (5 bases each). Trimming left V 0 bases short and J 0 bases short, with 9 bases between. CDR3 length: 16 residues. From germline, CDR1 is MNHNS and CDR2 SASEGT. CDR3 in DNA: TGTGCCAGCAGTGAAGCGGGACGGTCAGCCAAAAACATTCAGTACTTC. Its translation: CASSEAGRSAKNIQYF.

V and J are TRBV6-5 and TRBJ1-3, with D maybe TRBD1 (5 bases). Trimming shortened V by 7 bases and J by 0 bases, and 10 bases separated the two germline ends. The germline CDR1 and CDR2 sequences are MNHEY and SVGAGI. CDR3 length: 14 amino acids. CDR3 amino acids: CASTDSNSGNTIYF. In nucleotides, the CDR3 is TGTGCCAGCACTGACAGCAACTCTGGAAACACCATATATTTT.

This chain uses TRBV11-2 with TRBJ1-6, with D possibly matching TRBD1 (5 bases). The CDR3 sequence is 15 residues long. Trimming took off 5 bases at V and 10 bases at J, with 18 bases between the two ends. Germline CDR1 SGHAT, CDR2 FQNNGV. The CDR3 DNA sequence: TGTGCCAGCAGCCCACAGGTCCACTTCACCTCACCCCTCCACTTT. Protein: CASSPQVHFTSPLHF.

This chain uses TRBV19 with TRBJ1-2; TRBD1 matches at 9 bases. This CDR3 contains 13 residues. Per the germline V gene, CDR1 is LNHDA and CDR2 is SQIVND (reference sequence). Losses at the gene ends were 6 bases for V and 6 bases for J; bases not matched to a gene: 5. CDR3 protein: CASRQGQGDGYTF. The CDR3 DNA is TGTGCCAGTAGGCAGGGACAGGGTGATGGCTACACCTTC.

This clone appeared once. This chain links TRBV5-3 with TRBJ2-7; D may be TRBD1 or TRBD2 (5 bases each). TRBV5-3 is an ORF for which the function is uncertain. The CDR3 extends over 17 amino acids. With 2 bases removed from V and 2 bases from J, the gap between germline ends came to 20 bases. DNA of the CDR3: TGTGCCAGAAGCTTAGTCCGACATCCCAGAGGGGCCTACGAGCAGTACGTC. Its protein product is CARSLVRHPRGAYEQYV.

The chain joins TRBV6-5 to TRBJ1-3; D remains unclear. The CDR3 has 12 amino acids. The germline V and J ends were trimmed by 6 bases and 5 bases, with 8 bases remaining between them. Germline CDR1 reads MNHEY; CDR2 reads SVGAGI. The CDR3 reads CASRRDRNTIYF. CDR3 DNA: TGTGCCAGCAGGCGAGACCGAAACACCATATATTTT.

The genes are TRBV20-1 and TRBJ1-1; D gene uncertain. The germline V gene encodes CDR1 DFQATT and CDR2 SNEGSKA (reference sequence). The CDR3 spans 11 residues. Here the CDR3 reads CVPQGLTEAFF. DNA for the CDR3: TGCGTTCCGCAAGGGCTAACTGAAGCTTTCTTT.

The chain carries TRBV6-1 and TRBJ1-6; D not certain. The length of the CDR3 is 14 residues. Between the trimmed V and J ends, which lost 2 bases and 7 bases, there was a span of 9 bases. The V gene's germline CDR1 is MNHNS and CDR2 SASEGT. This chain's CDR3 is CASSERETNSPLHF. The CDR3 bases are TGTGCCAGCAGTGAAAGGGAGACAAATTCACCCCTCCACTTT.

Written as DNA, the CDR3 is TGTGCCAGCAGCTCCACTAGCGGGGGTGGGTCAGATACGCAGTATTTT. As protein: CASSSTSGGGSDTQYF. V gene TRBV11-2 combines with J gene TRBJ2-3; 11 nucleotides match TRBD2. The CDR3 length is 16 residues. Germline CDR1 is SGHAT and CDR2 is FQNNGV. The J segment lost 4 bases and the V segment lost 4 bases, leaving 7 bases of the junction unmatched.

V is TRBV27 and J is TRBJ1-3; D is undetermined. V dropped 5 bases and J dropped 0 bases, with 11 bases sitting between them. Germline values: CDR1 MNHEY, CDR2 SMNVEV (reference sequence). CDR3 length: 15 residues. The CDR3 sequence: CASSPFAVSGNTIYF. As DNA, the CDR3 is TGTGCCAGCAGTCCCTTTGCGGTCTCTGGAAACACCATATATTTT.

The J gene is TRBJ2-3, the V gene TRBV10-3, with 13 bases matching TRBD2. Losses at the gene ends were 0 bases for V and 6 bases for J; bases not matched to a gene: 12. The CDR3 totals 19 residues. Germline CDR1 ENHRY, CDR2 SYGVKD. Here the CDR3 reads CAISESTLGLAGNSDTQYF. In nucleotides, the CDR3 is TGTGCCATCAGTGAGTCGACTCTGGGACTAGCGGGGAATTCGGATACGCAGTATTTT.

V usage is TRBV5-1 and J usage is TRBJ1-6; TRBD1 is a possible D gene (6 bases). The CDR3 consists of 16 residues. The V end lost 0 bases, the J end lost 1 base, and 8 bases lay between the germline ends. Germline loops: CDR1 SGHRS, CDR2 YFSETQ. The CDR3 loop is CASSLAQGSYNSPLHF. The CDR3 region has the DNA TGCGCCAGCAGCTTGGCCCAGGGGTCCTATAATTCACCCCTCCACTTT.

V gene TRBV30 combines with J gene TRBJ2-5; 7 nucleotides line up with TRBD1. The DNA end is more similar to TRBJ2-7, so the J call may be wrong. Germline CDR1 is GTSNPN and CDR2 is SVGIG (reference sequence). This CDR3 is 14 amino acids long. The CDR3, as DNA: TGTGCCTGGAGTGTTGGGACAGCTGGCTACGAGCAGTACTTC. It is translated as CAWSVGTAGYEQYF.

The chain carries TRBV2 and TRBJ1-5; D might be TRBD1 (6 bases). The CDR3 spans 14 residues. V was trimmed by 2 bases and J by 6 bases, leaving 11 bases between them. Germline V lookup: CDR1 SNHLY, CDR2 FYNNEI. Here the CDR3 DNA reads TGTGCCAGCAGTGAATTGGGGGGCGGTCAGCCCCAGCATTTT. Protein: CASSELGGGQPQHF. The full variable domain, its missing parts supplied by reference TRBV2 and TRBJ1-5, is EPEVTQTPSHQVTQMGQEVILRCVPISNHLYFYWYRQILGQKVEFLVSFYNNEISEKSEIFDDQFSVERPDGSNFTLKIRSTKLEDSAMYFCASSELGGGQPQHFGDGTRLSIL.

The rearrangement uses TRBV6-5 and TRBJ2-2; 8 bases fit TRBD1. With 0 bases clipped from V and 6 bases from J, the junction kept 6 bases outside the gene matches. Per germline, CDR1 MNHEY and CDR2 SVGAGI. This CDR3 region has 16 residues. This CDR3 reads CASSYSGRGHAGELFF. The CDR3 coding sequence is TGTGCCAGCAGTTACTCTGGCAGGGGGCATGCCGGGGAGCTGTTTTTT.